These 26 T cell receptor beta chains came from one sample sequenced in a study of shared clonotypes between healthy human individuals. TCRdb's copy holds only in-frame clones and misses some; the assay was immunoSEQ multiplex PCR. The data hold roughly 1,500,000 clones, with roughly 98.5% observed a single time. The sample was naive CD4+ T cells sorted from blood. Regarding subset: CD45RA+ positively selected. All receptors derive from a man under 40 in good health.

The chain recombines TRBV15 with TRBJ1-3, with unresolved D. Trimming pared 0 bases from V and 0 bases from J, leaving 6 bases between. Germline values: CDR1 LNHNV, CDR2 YYDKDF (reference sequence). The CDR3 is made up of 15 amino acids. The CDR3 DNA follows: TGTGCCACCAGCAGAGATCCTATCTCTGGAAACACCATATATTTT. Translating gives CATSRDPISGNTIYF.

The chain couples TRBV19 to TRBJ1-1, with D perhaps TRBD1 (6 bases). V was clipped by 1 base and J by 5 bases, with 11 bases between them. Germline CDR1 LNHDA, CDR2 SQIVND (reference sequence). The CDR3 contains 14 residues. CDR3 loop: CASSIAGARTEAFF. CDR3 bases: TGTGCCAGTAGTATAGCGGGGGCTAGGACTGAAGCTTTCTTT.

The genes are TRBV10-3 and TRBJ2-1; 11 nucleotides line up with TRBD2. From germline, CDR1 is ENHRY and CDR2 SYGVKD. With V trimmed by 8 bases and J by 7 bases, 10 bases remained unmatched. The CDR3 totals 15 residues. In DNA form, the CDR3 reads TGTGCCATCTCGCTAGCGGGAGGTCTAGCAAATGAGCAGTTCTTC. Protein: CAISLAGGLANEQFF.

This chain connects TRBV2 to TRBJ1-4, with D possibly being TRBD1 (5 bases). The CDR3 has 15 amino acids. Germline loops: CDR1 SNHLY, CDR2 FYNNEI. V gave up 5 bases and J gave up 7 bases, with 17 bases separating them. CDR3 amino acids: CASSSLTAEGEKLFF. The DNA for the CDR3 is TGTGCCAGCAGTTCCTTGACAGCGGAAGGTGAAAAACTGTTTTTT.

This rearrangement joins TRBV15 to TRBJ1-1; no definite D call. The CDR3 contains 13 residues. With 0 bases removed from V and 4 bases from J, the gap between germline ends came to 6 bases. Germline values: CDR1 LNHNV, CDR2 YYDKDF (reference sequence). The CDR3 nucleotides read TGTGCCACCAGCAGAGAAGGGAGCACTGAAGCTTTCTTT. Protein: CATSREGSTEAFF.

The V and J genes are TRBV7-8 and TRBJ2-3, with 8 positions matching TRBD2. Looked up from germline, CDR1 is SGHVS and CDR2 is FQNEAQ. This CDR3 is built from 15 residues. V was clipped by 5 bases and J by 2 bases; unmatched bases: 6. CDR3: CASSPRSGNTDTQYF. The CDR3 DNA reads TGTGCCAGCAGCCCCCGTAGCGGGAACACAGATACGCAGTATTTT.

The rearrangement joins TRBV9 to TRBJ1-5; 8 bases are shared with TRBD1. The CDR3 loop spans 14 amino acids. Germline CDR1 SGDLS, CDR2 YYNGEE. V lost 3 bases to trimming and J lost 9 bases; unmatched junction nucleotides: 8. The CDR3 nucleotides read TGTGCCAGCAGCGCCGGACAGGGAGGGTGGCCCCAGCATTTT. It is translated as CASSAGQGGWPQHF.

This chain joins TRBV6-6 and TRBJ2-3, with no clear D. V dropped 7 bases and J dropped 4 bases, with 6 bases sitting between them. Germline-derived CDR1 and CDR2 are MNHNY and SVGAGI (reference sequence). The length of the CDR3 is 11 residues. In DNA, the CDR3 is TGTGCCAGCAATTTTGCAGATACGCAGTATTTT. Translating gives CASNFADTQYF.

In this sample, this clone turned up once. The final CDR3 position lacks the conserved phenylalanine or tryptophan, pointing to a likely read error. Because the CDR3's place on the DNA is in doubt, the DNA is left out and the CDR3 is given as listed by TCRdb. V and J are TRBV6-1 and TRBJ2-7; TRBD1 is taken as the D call from the table, unchecked against the DNA. Termini included, the CDR3 measures 14 amino acids. Germline-derived CDR1 and CDR2 are MNHNS and SASEGT. CDR3 amino acids: CASSEGTGGTSQLL.

The genes are TRBV5-1 and TRBJ2-5; no firm D call. The CDR3 extends over 14 amino acids. The germline CDR1 and CDR2 sequences are SGHRS and YFSETQ. V shed 0 bases and J shed 7 bases, with 13 bases lying between them. This chain's CDR3 is CASSLELSPGTQYF. The CDR3 DNA follows: TGCGCCAGCAGCTTGGAACTTAGTCCGGGGACCCAGTACTTC.

The chain has TRBV5-1 and TRBJ1-3, with D possibly matching TRBD1 (5 bases). V was pared by 3 bases and J by 3 bases, with 10 bases between. The CDR3 length is 14 residues. Germline values: CDR1 SGHRS, CDR2 YFSETQ. Here the CDR3 DNA reads TGCGCCAGCAGCTCGGGACTGAGTGGAAACACCATATATTTT. Encoded protein: CASSSGLSGNTIYF. Full variable domain (remainder filled in from reference TRBV5-1 and TRBJ1-3): KAGVTQTPRYLIKTRGQQVTLSCSPISGHRSVSWYQQTPGQGLQFLFEYFSETQRNKGNFPGRFSGRQFSNSRSEMNVSTLELGDSALYLCASSSGLSGNTIYFGEGSWLTVV.

As regards this clone: Relative to the germline gene, one junction end is altered; a read error may explain this. The V call is TRBV19, the J call TRBJ2-7, with 12 bases identical to TRBD1. The CDR3 runs 14 residues. The germline V gene encodes CDR1 LNHDA and CDR2 SQIVND (reference sequence). The CDR3, as DNA: TGTGCCAGTAGTAAGGGACAGGGGGCCGGCGGGTACCGCTTC. It codes for CASSKGQGAGGYRF.

This chain links TRBV15 with TRBJ2-7; 11 nucleotides match TRBD2. The V and J ends lost 0 bases and 4 bases, in that order; junction bases with no gene match: 17. The CDR3 spans 20 residues. Germline V gene sequence: CDR1 LNHNV, CDR2 YYDKDF (reference sequence). The CDR3 DNA reads as TGTGCCACCAGCAGAGAAGTAGGGACTAGCGGTCGGAGGCTTAGATACGAGCAGTACTTC. This sequence encodes CATSREVGTSGRRLRYEQYF.

As DNA, the CDR3 is TGTGCCAGCAGTCAAAGGCTAGCGGGAAGAAATGAGCAGTTCTTC. As protein: CASSQRLAGRNEQFF. The chain links TRBV27 to TRBJ2-1; 9 bases align to TRBD2. J gave up 7 bases and V 5 bases, and 9 bases lay outside the gene matches. The CDR3 has 15 residues. Germline CDR1 reads MNHEY; CDR2 reads SMNVEV (reference sequence).

The V call is TRBV27, the J call TRBJ2-2, with 12 positions matching TRBD1. The germline V gene has CDR1 MNHEY and CDR2 SMNVEV (reference sequence). The CDR3 is made up of 21 amino acids. V lost 3 bases to trimming and J lost 3 bases; unmatched junction nucleotides: 17. This chain's CDR3 is CASSFGRDRGLRRIHTGELFF. The CDR3 DNA follows: TGTGCCAGCAGTTTCGGGCGGGACAGGGGGCTTCGTCGGATACACACCGGGGAGCTGTTTTTT.

About this clone: Germline is not matched at one junction end, which may reflect a read error. The rearrangement links TRBV7-7 to TRBJ2-2, with D uncertain. From germline, CDR1 is SSHAT and CDR2 FNYEAQ (reference sequence). The CDR3 is 13 amino acids. CDR3 amino acids: CASSLVKAGELFF. Here the CDR3 DNA reads TGTGCTAGCAGCTTAGTCAAGGCCGGGGAGCTGTTTTTT.

V usage is TRBV5-4 and J usage is TRBJ2-2, with D possibly matching TRBD2 (6 bases). CDR1 is SGHNT and CDR2 is YYREEE in the germline V gene (reference sequence). This CDR3 is 16 amino acids long. Between the trimmed V and J ends, which lost 1 base and 4 bases, there was a span of 14 bases. The CDR3 DNA reads as TGTGCCAGCAGCTTGATCGGGGGAGGAAGCACCGGGGAGCTGTTTTTT. This codes for CASSLIGGGSTGELFF.

This clone has only one observation. The chain couples TRBV28 to TRBJ1-3, with D unclear. The V end was cut by 4 bases, the J end by 0 bases, with 10 bases between. The CDR3 totals 15 residues. Germline V CDR1 and CDR2: MDHEN, SYDVKM. The CDR3: CASSSGLLSGNTIYF. The CDR3 DNA is TGTGCCAGCAGTTCGGGGTTACTCTCTGGAAACACCATATATTTT.

The chain links TRBV20-1 to TRBJ2-7, with 7 bases lining up with TRBD1. The CDR3 loop spans 11 amino acids. From germline, CDR1 is DFQATT and CDR2 SNEGSKA (reference sequence). CDR3 sequence (DNA): TGCAGCGGACAGGTGAGCTACGAGCAGTACTTC. Translating it yields CSGQVSYEQYF.

The rearrangement uses TRBV5-1 and TRBJ1-1, with 7 bases fitting TRBD1. The germline V gene encodes CDR1 SGHRS and CDR2 YFSETQ. The CDR3 is made up of 15 amino acids. Germline trimming cut 0 bases from V and 4 bases from J; bases unmatched to any gene: 6. CDR3 in amino acids: CASSLGDRVVTEAFF. CDR3 sequence (DNA): TGCGCCAGCAGCTTGGGGGACAGAGTGGTCACTGAAGCTTTCTTT.

As to this clone: Other DNA sequences in the same sample also yield this CDR3. The V call is TRBV18, the J call TRBJ1-3; D perhaps matches TRBD1 (5 bases). Germline V gives CDR1 KGHSH, CDR2 LQKENI. The V and J ends lost 3 bases and 3 bases respectively, with 9 bases between them. The CDR3 runs 14 residues. CDR3 DNA sequence: TGTGCCAGCTCACCCCAGGGCGGTGGAAACACCATATATTTT. Translated: CASSPQGGGNTIYF.

V usage is TRBV6-1 and J usage is TRBJ2-7, with D possibly being TRBD1 (6 bases). V lost 5 bases and J 3 bases, leaving 14 bases between the germline ends. The CDR3 consists of 14 residues. Germline CDR1 and CDR2: MNHNS and SASEGT. The CDR3 nucleotides read TGTGCCAGCAGTCCCCGTGGCAGGGGCTACGAGCAGTACTTC. Its translation: CASSPRGRGYEQYF.

The chain couples TRBV6-1 to TRBJ2-1; D assignment may be TRBD1 or TRBD2 (5 bases each). Per the germline V gene, CDR1 is MNHNS and CDR2 is SASEGT. The CDR3 loop spans 13 amino acids. V gave up 8 bases and J gave up 7 bases, with 15 bases separating them. CDR3 amino acids: CASGTYSNNEQFF. For the CDR3, the DNA is TGTGCCAGCGGGACCTACTCTAATAATGAGCAGTTCTTC.

The chain is built from TRBV5-1 and TRBJ1-2, with 7 bases that match TRBD1. Per the germline V gene, CDR1 is SGHRS and CDR2 is YFSETQ. The CDR3 is 14 residues long. Unmatched junction bases numbered 7, after V lost 5 bases and J lost 3 bases. This CDR3 is CASRGTVEDYGYTF. CDR3 in DNA: TGCGCCAGCAGAGGGACAGTAGAAGACTATGGCTACACCTTC. The full variable domain, in which reference TRBV5-1 and TRBJ1-2 provide the parts outside the CDR3, is KAGVTQTPRYLIKTRGQQVTLSCSPISGHRSVSWYQQTPGQGLQFLFEYFSETQRNKGNFPGRFSGRQFSNSRSEMNVSTLELGDSALYLCASRGTVEDYGYTFGSGTRLTVV.

The chain recombines TRBV29-1 with TRBJ1-1; possibly TRBD1 for D (5 bases). The CDR3 contains 11 residues. V was cut by 5 bases and J by 5 bases, with 9 bases left in between. CDR1 and CDR2 from the germline V gene are SQVTM and ANQGSEA. The CDR3 loop reads CSVQGLTEAFF. In DNA form, the CDR3 reads TGCAGCGTTCAGGGACTTACTGAAGCTTTCTTT.

The rearrangement uses TRBV2 and TRBJ2-1; the match to TRBD2 covers 9 bases. There are 14 residues in the CDR3. Germline V CDR1 and CDR2: SNHLY, FYNNEI. With V trimmed by 7 bases and J by 7 bases, 8 bases remained unmatched. The CDR3 DNA follows: TGTGCCAGCAAGGTGACTAGCGGAGTAAATGAGCAGTTCTTC. Protein: CASKVTSGVNEQFF.